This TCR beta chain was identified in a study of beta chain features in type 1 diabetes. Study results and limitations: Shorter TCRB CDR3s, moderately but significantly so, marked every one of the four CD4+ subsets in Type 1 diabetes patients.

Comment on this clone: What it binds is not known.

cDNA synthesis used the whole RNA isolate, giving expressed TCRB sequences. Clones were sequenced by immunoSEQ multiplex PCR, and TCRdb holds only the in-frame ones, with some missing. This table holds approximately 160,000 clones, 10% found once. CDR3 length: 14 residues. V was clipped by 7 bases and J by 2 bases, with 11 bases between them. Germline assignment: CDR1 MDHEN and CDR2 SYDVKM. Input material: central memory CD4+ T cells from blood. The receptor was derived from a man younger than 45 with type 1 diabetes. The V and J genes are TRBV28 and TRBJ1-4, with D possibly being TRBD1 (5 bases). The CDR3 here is CASTTVRTNEKLFF. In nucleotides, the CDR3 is TGTGCCAGCACGACAGTCCGGACTAATGAAAAACTGTTTTTT.